The next 2 T cell receptor beta chains were all read from a single sample in a study of post-analysis software for immune sequencing data. Overall study findings and caveats: There were five TRBV segments more frequent in patients than controls, and TRBV5-6, TRBV5-1 and TRBV20-1 were among them.

Included in the TCR beta cDNA libraries were unique molecular identifiers. In TCRdb, the PCR reads were re-called with MiXCR into one record per CDR3 protein. The table lists about half a million distinct CDR3 sequences, 30% to 40% of them singletons. Antigens of these TCRs are unknown. Sequencing was performed on blood. These receptors originate from a girl aged 2 to 17 with multiple sclerosis.

The rearrangement uses TRBV7-8 and TRBJ2-1; D is uncertain. Germline V lookup: CDR1 SGHVS, CDR2 FQNEAQ. V was trimmed by 6 bases and J by 1 base, leaving 19 bases between them. The CDR3 covers 17 residues. DNA of the CDR3: TGTGCCAGCAGACCCGCGGCAGGCCTTAGATCCTACAATGAGCAGTTCTTC. Translated, it gives CASRPAAGLRSYNEQFF.

The V call is TRBV7-2, the J call TRBJ1-5; D is ambiguous. CDR3 length equals 12 residues. Between the trimmed V and J ends, which lost 1 base and 7 bases, there was a span of 5 bases. Germline V gene lookup returns CDR1 SGHTA and CDR2 FQGNSA. The CDR3 spells CASSLGSQPQHF. The CDR3 nucleotides read TGTGCCAGCAGCTTAGGGTCGCAGCCCCAGCATTTT.